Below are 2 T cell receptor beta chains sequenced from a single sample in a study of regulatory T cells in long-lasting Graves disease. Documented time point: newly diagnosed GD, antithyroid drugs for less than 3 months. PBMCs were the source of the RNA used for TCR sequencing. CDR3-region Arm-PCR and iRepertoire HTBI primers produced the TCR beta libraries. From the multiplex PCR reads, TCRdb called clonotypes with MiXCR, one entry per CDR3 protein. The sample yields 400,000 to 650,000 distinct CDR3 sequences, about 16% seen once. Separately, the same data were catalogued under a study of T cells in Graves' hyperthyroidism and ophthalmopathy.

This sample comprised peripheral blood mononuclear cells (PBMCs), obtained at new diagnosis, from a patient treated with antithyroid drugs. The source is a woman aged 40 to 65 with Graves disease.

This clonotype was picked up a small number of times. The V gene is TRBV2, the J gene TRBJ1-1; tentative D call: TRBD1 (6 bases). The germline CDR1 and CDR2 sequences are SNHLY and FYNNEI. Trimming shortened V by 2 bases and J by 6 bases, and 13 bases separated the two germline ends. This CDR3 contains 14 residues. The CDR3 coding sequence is TGTGCCAGCAGTGAATTAAAGAGGGGGGCTGAAGCTTTCTTT. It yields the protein CASSELKRGAEAFF. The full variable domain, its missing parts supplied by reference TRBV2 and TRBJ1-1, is EPEVTQTPSHQVTQMGQEVILRCVPISNHLYFYWYRQILGQKVEFLVSFYNNEISEKSEIFDDQFSVERPDGSNFTLKIRSTKLEDSAMYFCASSELKRGAEAFFGQGTRLTVV.

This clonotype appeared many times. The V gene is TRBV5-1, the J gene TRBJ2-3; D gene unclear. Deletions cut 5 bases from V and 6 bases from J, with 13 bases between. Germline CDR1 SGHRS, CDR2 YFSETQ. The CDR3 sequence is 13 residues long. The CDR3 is CASSNTARDTQYF. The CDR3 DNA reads TGCGCCAGCAGTAATACAGCCCGGGATACGCAGTATTTT.